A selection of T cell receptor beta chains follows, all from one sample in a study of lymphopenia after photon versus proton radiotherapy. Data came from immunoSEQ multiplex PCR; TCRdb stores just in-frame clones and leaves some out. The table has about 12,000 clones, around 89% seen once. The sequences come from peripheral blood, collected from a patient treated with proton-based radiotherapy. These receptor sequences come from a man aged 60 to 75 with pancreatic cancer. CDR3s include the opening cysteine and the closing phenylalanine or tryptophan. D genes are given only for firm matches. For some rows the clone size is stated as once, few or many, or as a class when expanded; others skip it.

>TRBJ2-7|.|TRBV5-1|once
CASSPRTRGEQYF
TGCGCCAGCAGCCCACGAACTCGGGGCGAGCAGTACTTC
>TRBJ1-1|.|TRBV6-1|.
CASSAVQNTEAFF
TGTGCCAGCAGCGCAGTACAGAACACTGAAGCTTTCTTT
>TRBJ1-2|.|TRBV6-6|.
CASSDSQAFNYGYTF
TGTGCCAGCTCTGACAGCCAAGCCTTTAACTATGGCTACACCTTC
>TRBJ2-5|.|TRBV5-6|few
CASSRVGDAQETQYF
TGTGCCAGCAGCCGGGTGGGGGACGCCCAAGAGACCCAGTACTTC
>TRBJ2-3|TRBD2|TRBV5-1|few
CASSLEAGGPDTQYF
TGCGCCAGCAGCTTGGAAGCGGGAGGACCAGATACGCAGTATTTT
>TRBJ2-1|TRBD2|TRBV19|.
CASSNLVRESEQFF
TGTGCCAGTAGCAATCTCGTGCGGGAGAGCGAGCAGTTCTTC
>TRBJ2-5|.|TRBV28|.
CASSPSGAWGETQYF
TGTGCCAGCAGTCCATCAGGGGCCTGGGGAGAGACCCAGTACTTC
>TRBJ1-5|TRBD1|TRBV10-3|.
CAISAGGGNQPQHF
TGTGCCATCAGTGCAGGGGGCGGCAATCAGCCCCAGCATTTT
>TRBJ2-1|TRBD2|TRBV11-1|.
CASGLETDEQFF
TGTGCCAGCGGACTAGAGACCGATGAGCAGTTCTTC
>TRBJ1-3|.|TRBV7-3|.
CASSLGPGPGNTIYF
TGTGCCAGCAGCTTGGGACCTGGACCTGGAAACACCATATATTTT
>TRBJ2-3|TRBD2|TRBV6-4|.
CASSDSGTSGTDTQYF
TGTGCCAGCAGTGACTCTGGGACTAGCGGCACAGATACGCAGTATTTT
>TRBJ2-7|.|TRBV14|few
CASSQGSYYEQYF
TGTGCCAGCAGCCAAGGGTCCTACTACGAGCAGTACTTC
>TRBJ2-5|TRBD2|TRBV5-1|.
CASSLVSGEETQYF
TGCGCCAGCAGCTTGGTCAGCGGGGAAGAGACCCAGTACTTC
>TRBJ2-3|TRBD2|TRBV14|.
CASSQVSQFSRLAGLTDTQYF
TGTGCCAGCAGCCAAGTCTCCCAATTTTCCAGACTAGCGGGACTCACAGATACGCAGTATTTT
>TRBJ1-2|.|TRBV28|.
CASSRGGYTF
TGTGCCAGCAGTAGGGGTGGCTACACCTTC
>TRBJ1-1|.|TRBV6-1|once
CASRPGINTEAFF
TGTGCCAGCAGGCCAGGGATTAACACTGAAGCTTTCTTT
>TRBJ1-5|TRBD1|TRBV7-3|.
CASSQGVNQPQHF
TGTGCCAGCAGCCAGGGGGTCAATCAGCCCCAGCATTTT
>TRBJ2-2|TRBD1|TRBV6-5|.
CASSYDRGLGTGELFF
TGTGCCAGCAGTTACGACAGGGGTCTAGGCACCGGGGAGCTGTTTTTT
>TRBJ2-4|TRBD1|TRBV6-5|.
CASSRTGGPKNIQYF
TGTGCCAGCTCCCGAACAGGGGGCCCCAAAAACATTCAGTACTTC
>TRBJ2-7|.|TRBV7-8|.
CASSPRGGTTYEQYF
TGTGCCAGCAGCCCGAGGGGGGGGACTACCTACGAGCAGTACTTC
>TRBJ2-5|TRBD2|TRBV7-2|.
CASRLAGYQETQYF
TGTGCCAGCCGGCTAGCGGGCTACCAAGAGACCCAGTACTTC
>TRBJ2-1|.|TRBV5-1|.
CASREGFGYNEQFF
TGCGCCAGCAGAGAAGGGTTTGGTTACAATGAGCAGTTCTTC
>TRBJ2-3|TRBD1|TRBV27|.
CASSLQPGQGADGTDTQYF
TGTGCCAGCAGTTTACAACCGGGACAGGGGGCTGATGGCACAGATACGCAGTATTTT
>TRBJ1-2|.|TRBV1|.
CTSRYNVCAKTYGYTF
TGCACCAGCAGATACAACGTTTGTGCGAAGACCTATGGCTACACCTTC
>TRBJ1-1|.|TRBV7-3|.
CASSLRAADTEAFF
TGTGCCAGCAGCTTAAGGGCAGCGGACACTGAAGCTTTCTTT
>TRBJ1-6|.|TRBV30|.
CAWSVEGRYNSPLHF
TGTGCCTGGAGTGTAGAGGGGCGCTATAATTCACCCCTCCACTTT
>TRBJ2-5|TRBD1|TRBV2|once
CASRTGTGALGETQYF
TGTGCCAGCAGGACCGGGACAGGGGCTTTGGGGGAGACCCAGTACTTC
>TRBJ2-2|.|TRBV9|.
CASSPPTGELFF
TGTGCCAGCAGCCCCCCAACCGGGGAGCTGTTTTTT
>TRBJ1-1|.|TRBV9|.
CASSVAGGNTEAFF
TGTGCCAGCAGCGTAGCTGGGGGGAACACTGAAGCTTTCTTT
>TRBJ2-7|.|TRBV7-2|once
CASSSSSGSYEQYF
TGTGCCAGCAGCTCTAGTAGCGGCTCCTACGAGCAGTACTTC
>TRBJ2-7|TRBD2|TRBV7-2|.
CASSLIRTSGYYEQYF
TGTGCCAGCAGCTTAATTCGGACTAGCGGATACTACGAGCAGTACTTC
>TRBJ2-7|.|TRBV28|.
CARKTSSVHEQYF
TGTGCCAGGAAAACGTCGTCAGTCCACGAGCAGTACTTC
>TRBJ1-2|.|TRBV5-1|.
CASSLGPDYYGYTF
TGCGCCAGCAGCTTGGGACCGGACTACTATGGCTACACCTTC
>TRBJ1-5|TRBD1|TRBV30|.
CAWSVEAGGNQPQHF
TGTGCCTGGAGTGTCGAGGCAGGGGGGAATCAGCCCCAGCATTTT
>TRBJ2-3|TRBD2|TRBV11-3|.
CASRTSVDTQYF
TGTGCCAGCAGGACTAGCGTTGATACGCAGTATTTT
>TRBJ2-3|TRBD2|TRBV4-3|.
CASSQGGSLGTDTQYF
TGCGCCAGCAGCCAAGGCGGGAGCCTCGGGACAGATACGCAGTATTTT
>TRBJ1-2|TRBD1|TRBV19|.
CASIPVDAGQGISGYTF
TGTGCCAGTATTCCGGTGGATGCTGGACAGGGAATCTCTGGCTACACCTTC
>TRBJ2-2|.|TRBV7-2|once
CASSLLPANTGELFF
TGTGCCAGCAGCTTACTCCCGGCGAACACCGGGGAGCTGTTTTTT
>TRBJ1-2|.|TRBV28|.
CASNGISGYGYTF
TGTGCCAGCAACGGGATCTCGGGCTATGGCTACACCTTC
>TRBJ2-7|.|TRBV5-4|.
CASSLDRGEQYF
TGTGCCAGCAGCTTGGATAGAGGCGAGCAGTACTTC
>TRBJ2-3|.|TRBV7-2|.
CASSPTRTVGQYF
TGTGCCAGCAGCCCGACCCGGACAGTAGGGCAGTATTTT
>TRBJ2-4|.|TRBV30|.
CAWGDGAKNIQYF
TGTGCCTGGGGGGACGGAGCCAAAAACATTCAGTACTTC
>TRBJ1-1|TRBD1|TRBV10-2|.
CASRADRGGTEAFF
TGCGCCAGCAGAGCGGACAGGGGAGGCACTGAAGCTTTCTTT
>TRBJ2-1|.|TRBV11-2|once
CASSPGVNYNEQFF
TGTGCCAGCAGCCCGGGGGTAAACTACAATGAGCAGTTCTTC
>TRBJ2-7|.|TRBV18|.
CASSPRSGATYEQYF
TGTGCCAGCTCACCACGATCAGGGGCCACCTACGAGCAGTACTTC
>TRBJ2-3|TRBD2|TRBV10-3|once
CAISDPSASGRLNTQYF
TGTGCCATCAGTGACCCTTCGGCTAGCGGGAGGTTGAATACGCAGTATTTT
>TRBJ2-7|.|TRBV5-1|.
CASSLDPGLSYEQYF
TGCGCCAGCAGCTTGGACCCGGGCCTCTCCTACGAGCAGTACTTC
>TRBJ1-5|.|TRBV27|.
CASSLRQNQPQHF
TGTGCCAGCAGTTTACGGCAGAACCAGCCCCAGCATTTT
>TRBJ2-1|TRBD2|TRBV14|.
CASSQPHGTSGTNNEQFF
TGTGCCAGCAGCCAACCGCACGGGACTAGCGGGACGAACAATGAGCAGTTCTTC
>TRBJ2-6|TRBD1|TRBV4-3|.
CASSPDRERSGANVLTF
TGCGCCAGCAGCCCGGACAGGGAGAGGTCTGGGGCCAACGTCCTGACTTTC
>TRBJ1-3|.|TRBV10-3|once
CAISASGQKNTIYF
TGTGCCATCAGTGCCTCCGGACAGAAAAACACCATATATTTT
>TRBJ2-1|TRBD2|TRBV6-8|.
CASSRSTSGRADYNEQFF
TGTGCCAGCAGCCGATCGACTAGCGGGAGGGCCGACTACAATGAGCAGTTCTTC
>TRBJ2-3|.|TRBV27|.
CASSPLRGEGPDTQYF
TGTGCCAGCAGCCCCCTGAGGGGTGAGGGTCCAGATACGCAGTATTTT
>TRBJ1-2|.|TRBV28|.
CASSFRVGGYTF
TGTGCCAGCAGTTTCAGAGTGGGTGGCTACACCTTC
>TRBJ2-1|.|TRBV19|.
CASSMWGPGGEQFF
TGTGCCAGTAGTATGTGGGGGCCTGGGGGTGAGCAGTTCTTC
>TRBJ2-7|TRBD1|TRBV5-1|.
CASSLDRGYEQYF
TGCGCCAGCAGCTTGGACAGGGGCTACGAGCAGTACTTC
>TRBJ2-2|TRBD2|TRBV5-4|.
CASSFGREGGELFF
TGTGCCAGCAGCTTCGGTAGGGAGGGCGGGGAGCTGTTTTTT
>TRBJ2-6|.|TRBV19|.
CASSIPPPGANVLTF
TGTGCCAGTAGTATTCCCCCTCCTGGGGCCAACGTCCTGACTTTC